This T cell receptor beta chain came from a study of response to subunit inactivated influenza vaccine. Comment on this clonotype: Its antigen remains unidentified.

CDR1 is MNHEY, CDR2 SVGEGT, per germline. CDR3 size: 12 residues. Trimming took 0 bases from V and 7 from J, leaving 7 bases between them. TCRdb re-analysed the RT-PCR reads in MiXCR, keeping a single row per CDR3 protein. The repertoire includes 400,000 to 550,000 distinct CDR3 sequences, around 25% of them detected once, and 1.5% to 2% sits in the top ten. Study results and caveats: The study's authors posited that every seasonal influenza vaccination enlists few new T cells.

This specimen was CD4+ T cells sorted from PBMCs, taken roughly 5 days after vaccination. The J gene is TRBJ2-7, the V gene TRBV6-2 or TRBV6-3; D is perhaps TRBD1 (5 bases). The TCR sequence derives from a man over 45 who received an inactivated influenza vaccine. The CDR3 loop is CASSYSGEEQYF. As DNA, the CDR3 is TGTGCCAGCAGTTACTCAGGGGAAGAGCAGTACTTC.